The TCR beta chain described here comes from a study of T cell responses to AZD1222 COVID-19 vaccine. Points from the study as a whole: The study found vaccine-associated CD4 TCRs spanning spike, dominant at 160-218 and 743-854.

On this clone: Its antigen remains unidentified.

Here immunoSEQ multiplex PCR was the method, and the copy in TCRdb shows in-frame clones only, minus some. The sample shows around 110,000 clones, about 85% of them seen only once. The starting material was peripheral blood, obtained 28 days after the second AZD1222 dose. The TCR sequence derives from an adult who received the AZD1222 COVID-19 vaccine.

This CDR3 reads CASSRRFGFSTRPYEQYF. DNA for the CDR3: TGTGCCAGCAGCCGCAGATTCGGGTTTTCGACTCGGCCCTACGAGCAGTACTTC. The chain is built from TRBV3-1 (or the pseudogene TRBV3-2) and TRBJ2-7; D is unclear. The germline gives CDR1 LGHDT, CDR2 YNNKEL (reference sequence). V was trimmed by 4 bases and J by 2 bases, leaving 24 bases between them. The CDR3 covers 18 residues.